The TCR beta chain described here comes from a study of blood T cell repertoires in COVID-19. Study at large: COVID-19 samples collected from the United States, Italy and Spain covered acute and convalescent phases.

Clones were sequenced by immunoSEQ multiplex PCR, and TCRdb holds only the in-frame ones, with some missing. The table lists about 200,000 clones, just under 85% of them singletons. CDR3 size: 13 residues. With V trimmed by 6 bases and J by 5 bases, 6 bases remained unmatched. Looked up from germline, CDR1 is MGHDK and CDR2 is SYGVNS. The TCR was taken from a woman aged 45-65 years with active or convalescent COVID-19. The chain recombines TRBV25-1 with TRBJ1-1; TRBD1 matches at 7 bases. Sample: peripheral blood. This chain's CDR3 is CASRGQGVTEAFF. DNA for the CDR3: TGTGCCAGCAGGGGTCAGGGGGTTACTGAAGCTTTCTTT.